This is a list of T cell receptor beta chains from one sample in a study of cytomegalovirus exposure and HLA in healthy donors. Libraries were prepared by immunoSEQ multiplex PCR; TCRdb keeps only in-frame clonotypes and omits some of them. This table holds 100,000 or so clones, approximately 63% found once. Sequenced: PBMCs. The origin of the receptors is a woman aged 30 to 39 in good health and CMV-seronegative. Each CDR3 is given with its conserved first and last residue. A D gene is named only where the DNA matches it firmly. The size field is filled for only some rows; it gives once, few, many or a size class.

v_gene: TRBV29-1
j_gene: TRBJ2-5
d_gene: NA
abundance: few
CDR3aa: CSVDPRDCQETQYF
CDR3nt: TGCAGCGTGGACCCACGGGACTGTCAAGAGACCCAGTACTTC

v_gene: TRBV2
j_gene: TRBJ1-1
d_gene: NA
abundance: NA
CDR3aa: CASSLGQGNTEAFF
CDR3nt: TGTGCCAGCAGCCTGGGACAAGGGAACACTGAAGCTTTCTTT

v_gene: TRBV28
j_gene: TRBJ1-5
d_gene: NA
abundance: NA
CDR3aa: CASSLRGYSNQPQHF
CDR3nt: TGTGCCAGCAGTTTAAGGGGGTATAGCAATCAGCCCCAGCATTTT

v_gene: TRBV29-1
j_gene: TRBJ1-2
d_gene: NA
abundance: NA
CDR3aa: CSVVLGALGYTF
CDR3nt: TGCAGCGTTGTTTTGGGGGCGCTTGGCTACACCTTC

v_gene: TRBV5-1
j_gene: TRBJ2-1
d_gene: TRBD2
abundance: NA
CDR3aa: CASSPTSAKGVQFF
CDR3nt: TGCGCCAGCAGCCCCACTAGCGCTAAGGGCGTGCAGTTCTTC

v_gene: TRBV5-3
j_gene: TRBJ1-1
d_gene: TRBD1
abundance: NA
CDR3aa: CARSRRGRTEAFF
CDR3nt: TGTGCCAGAAGCAGGAGGGGGCGCACTGAAGCTTTCTTT

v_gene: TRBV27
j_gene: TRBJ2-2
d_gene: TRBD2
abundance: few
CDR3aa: CASSFWGGTGELFF
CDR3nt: TGTGCCAGCAGTTTCTGGGGGGGCACCGGGGAGCTGTTTTTT

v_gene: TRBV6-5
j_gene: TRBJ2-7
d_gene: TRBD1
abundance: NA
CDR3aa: CASRDRIYEQYF
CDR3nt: TGTGCCAGCCGGGACAGAATCTACGAGCAGTACTTC

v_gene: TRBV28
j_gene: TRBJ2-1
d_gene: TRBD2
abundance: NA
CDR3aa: CASTLISGGESHNEQFF
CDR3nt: TGTGCCAGCACCCTCATTAGCGGGGGGGAATCACACAATGAGCAGTTCTTC

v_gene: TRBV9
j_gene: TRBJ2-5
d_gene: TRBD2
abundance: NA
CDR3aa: CASSVTTSGSPGGETQYF
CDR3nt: TGTGCCAGCAGCGTAACAACTAGCGGGAGCCCCGGGGGGGAGACCCAGTACTTC

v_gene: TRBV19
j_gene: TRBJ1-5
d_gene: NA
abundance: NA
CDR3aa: CASSINQGRFNQPQHF
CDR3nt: TGTGCCAGTAGTATAAATCAGGGGCGTTTCAATCAGCCCCAGCATTTT